This T cell receptor (beta chain) was profiled in a study of blood T cells in healthy people across ages. About the study: About one barcoded beta molecule was captured per two T cells (by template switching).

Investigators took approximately 10 milliliters of peripheral blood from every donor. The CDR3 consists of 15 residues. Germline CDR1 and CDR2: MGHRA and YSYEKL. V lost 5 bases, J lost 2 bases, and 14 bases lay in between. Next came a second PCR, run for about 6 to 11 cycles, which used a sample-barcoded 5' primer along with a J-beta primer mix. Using its own MiXCR run on the 5' RACE reads, TCRdb lists one record per CDR3 protein. Here the sample spans some 1,800,000 distinct CDR3 sequences, about two fifths being singletons. This clonotype was seen more than once but under ten times. The receptor was isolated from a human donor in good health. J is TRBJ2-3 and V is TRBV4-1; no reliable D call. The sample consisted of blood. CDR3 nucleotides: TGCGCCAGCAGCTTGGGGTGGGATACCACAGATACGCAGTATTTT. This encodes CASSLGWDTTDTQYF.